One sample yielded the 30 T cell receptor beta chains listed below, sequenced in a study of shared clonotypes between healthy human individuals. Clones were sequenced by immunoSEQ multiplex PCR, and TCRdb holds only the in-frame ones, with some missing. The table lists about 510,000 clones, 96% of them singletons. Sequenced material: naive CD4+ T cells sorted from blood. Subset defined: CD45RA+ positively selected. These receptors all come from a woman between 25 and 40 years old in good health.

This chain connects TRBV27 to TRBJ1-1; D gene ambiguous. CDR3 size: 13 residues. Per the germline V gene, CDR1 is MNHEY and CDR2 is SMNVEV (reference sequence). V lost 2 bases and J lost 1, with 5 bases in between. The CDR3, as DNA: TGTGCCAGCAGTTTACGACAGAACACTGAAGCTTTCTTT. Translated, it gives CASSLRQNTEAFF.

The CDR3 DNA is TGTGCCAGCAGCTTAGTACTCGTCGGGACAGGGGGACACGGGGAGCTGTTTTTT. This sequence encodes CASSLVLVGTGGHGELFF. The chain uses TRBV7-9 and TRBJ2-2; the match to TRBD1 covers 11 bases. The CDR3 runs 18 residues. The V gene end was trimmed by 1 base and the J gene end by 7 bases; junction bases not matched to a gene: 11. Germline V gene lookup returns CDR1 SEHNR and CDR2 FQNEAQ (reference sequence).

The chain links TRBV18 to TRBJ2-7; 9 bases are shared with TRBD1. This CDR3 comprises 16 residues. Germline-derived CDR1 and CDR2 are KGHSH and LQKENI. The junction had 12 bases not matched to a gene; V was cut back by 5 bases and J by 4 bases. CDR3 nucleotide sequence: TGTGCCAGCTCAGGCCTACGGGACAGGGAGAGATACGAGCAGTACTTC. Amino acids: CASSGLRDRERYEQYF.

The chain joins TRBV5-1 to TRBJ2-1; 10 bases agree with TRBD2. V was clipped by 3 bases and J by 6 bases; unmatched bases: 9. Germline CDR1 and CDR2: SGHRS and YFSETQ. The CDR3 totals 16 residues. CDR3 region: CASSSIAGGPFNEQFF. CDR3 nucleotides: TGCGCCAGCAGCTCGATAGCGGGAGGCCCCTTCAATGAGCAGTTCTTC. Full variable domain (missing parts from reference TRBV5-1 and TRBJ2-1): KAGVTQTPRYLIKTRGQQVTLSCSPISGHRSVSWYQQTPGQGLQFLFEYFSETQRNKGNFPGRFSGRQFSNSRSEMNVSTLELGDSALYLCASSSIAGGPFNEQFFGPGTRLTVL.

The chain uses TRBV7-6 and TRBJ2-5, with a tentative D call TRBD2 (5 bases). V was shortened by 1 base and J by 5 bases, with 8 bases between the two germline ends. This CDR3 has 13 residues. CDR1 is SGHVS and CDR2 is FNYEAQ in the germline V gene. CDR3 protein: CASSLGLAETQYF. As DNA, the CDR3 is TGTGCCAGCAGCTTAGGTCTAGCCGAGACCCAGTACTTC.

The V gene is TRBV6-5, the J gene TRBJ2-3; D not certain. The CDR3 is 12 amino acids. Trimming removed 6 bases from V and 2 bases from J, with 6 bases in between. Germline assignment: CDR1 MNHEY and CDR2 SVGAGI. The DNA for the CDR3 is TGTGCCAGCAGCTCCAACACAGATACGCAGTATTTT. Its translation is CASSSNTDTQYF.

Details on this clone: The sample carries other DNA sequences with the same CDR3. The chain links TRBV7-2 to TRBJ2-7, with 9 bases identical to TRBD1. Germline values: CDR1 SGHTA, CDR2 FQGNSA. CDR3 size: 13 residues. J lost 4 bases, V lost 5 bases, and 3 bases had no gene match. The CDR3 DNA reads TGTGCCAGCAGCCGGGACAGGGCGTACGAGCAGTACTTC. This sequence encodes CASSRDRAYEQYF. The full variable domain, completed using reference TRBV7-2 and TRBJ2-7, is GAGVSQSPSNKVTEKGKDVELRCDPISGHTALYWYRQSLGQGLEFLIYFQGNSAPDKSGLPSDRFSAERTGGSVSTLTIQRTQQEDSAVYLCASSRDRAYEQYFGPGTRLTVT.

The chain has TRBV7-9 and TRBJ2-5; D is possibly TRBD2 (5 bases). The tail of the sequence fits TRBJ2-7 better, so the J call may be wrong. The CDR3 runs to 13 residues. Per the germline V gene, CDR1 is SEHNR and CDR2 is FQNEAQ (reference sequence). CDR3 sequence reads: CASSLGLFYEQYF. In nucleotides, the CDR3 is TGTGCCAGCAGCCTCGGACTGTTCTACGAGCAGTACTTC.

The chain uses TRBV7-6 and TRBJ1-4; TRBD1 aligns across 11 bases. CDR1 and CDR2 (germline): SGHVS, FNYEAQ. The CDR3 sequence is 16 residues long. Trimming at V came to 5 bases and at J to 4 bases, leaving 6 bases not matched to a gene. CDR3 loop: CASSLGQGGFNEKLFF. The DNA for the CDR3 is TGTGCCAGCAGCCTGGGACAGGGGGGGTTTAATGAAAAACTGTTTTTT.

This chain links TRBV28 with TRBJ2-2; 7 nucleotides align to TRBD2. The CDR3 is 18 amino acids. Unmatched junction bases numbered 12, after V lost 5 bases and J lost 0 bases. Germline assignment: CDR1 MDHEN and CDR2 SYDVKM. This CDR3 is CASSTYVWGRANTGELFF. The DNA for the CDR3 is TGTGCCAGCAGTACATACGTTTGGGGGAGGGCGAACACCGGGGAGCTGTTTTTT.

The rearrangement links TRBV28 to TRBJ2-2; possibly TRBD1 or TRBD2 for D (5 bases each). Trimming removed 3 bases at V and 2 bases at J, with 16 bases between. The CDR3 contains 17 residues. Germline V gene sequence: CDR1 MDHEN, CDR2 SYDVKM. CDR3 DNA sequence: TGTGCCAGCAGTTTCGGGGCGAAATGGGTAAACACCGGGGAGCTGTTTTTT. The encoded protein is CASSFGAKWVNTGELFF.

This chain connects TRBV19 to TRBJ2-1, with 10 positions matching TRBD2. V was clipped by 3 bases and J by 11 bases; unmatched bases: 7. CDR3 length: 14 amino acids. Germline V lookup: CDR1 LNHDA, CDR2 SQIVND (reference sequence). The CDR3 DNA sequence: TGTGCCAGTAGTATTAGTAGCGGGAGGTATCAGCAGTTCTTC. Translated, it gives CASSISSGRYQQFF. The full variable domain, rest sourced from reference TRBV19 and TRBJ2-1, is DGGITQSPKYLFRKEGQNVTLSCEQNLNHDAMYWYRQDPGQGLRLIYYSQIVNDFQKGDIAEGYSVSREKKESFPLTVTSAQKNPTAFYLCASSISSGRYQQFFGPGTRLTVL.

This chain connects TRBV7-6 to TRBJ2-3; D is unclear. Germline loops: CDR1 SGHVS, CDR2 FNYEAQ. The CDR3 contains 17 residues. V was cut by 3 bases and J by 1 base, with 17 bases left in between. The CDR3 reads CASSLGRFPSRTDTQYF. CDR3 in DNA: TGTGCCAGCAGCTTGGGCAGATTTCCAAGCCGCACAGATACGCAGTATTTT.

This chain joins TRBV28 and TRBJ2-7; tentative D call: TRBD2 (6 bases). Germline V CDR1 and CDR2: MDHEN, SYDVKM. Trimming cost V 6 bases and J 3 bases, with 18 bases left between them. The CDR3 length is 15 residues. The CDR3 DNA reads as TGTGCCAGCAGCCTTGGCGGGGCCGGCGTCTACGAGCAGTACTTC. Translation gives CASSLGGAGVYEQYF. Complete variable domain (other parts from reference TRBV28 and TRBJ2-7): DVKVTQSSRYLVKRTGEKVFLECVQDMDHENMFWYRQDPGLGLRLIYFSYDVKMKEKGDIPEGYSVSREKKERFSLILESASTNQTSMYLCASSLGGAGVYEQYFGPGTRLTVT.

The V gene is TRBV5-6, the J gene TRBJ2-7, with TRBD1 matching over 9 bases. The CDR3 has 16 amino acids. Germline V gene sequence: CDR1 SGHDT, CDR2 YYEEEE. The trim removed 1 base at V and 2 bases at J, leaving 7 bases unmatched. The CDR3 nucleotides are TGTGCCAGCAGCTTGACCCCACGGGACAGGGCCTACGAGCAGTACTTC. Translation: CASSLTPRDRAYEQYF.

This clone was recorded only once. CDR3 nucleotide sequence: TGCGCCAGCAGCTTTGATAGGACAGGGACTTCCAATGAGCAGTTCTTC. Translation: CASSFDRTGTSNEQFF. The chain links TRBV5-1 to TRBJ2-1; 8 nucleotides agree with TRBD1. The CDR3 runs to 16 residues. After removal of 2 bases from V and 6 bases from J, the junction contained 10 bases not matched to a gene. Germline V gives CDR1 SGHRS, CDR2 YFSETQ.

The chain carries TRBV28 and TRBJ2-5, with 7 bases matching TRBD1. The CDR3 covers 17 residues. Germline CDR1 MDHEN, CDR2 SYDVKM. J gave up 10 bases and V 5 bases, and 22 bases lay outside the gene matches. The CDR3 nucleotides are TGTGCCAGCAGTCAGCTTGCCTCAGGACAGGCTAGAGGGGACCAGTACTTC. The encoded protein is CASSQLASGQARGDQYF. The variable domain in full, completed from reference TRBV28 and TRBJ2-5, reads DVKVTQSSRYLVKRTGEKVFLECVQDMDHENMFWYRQDPGLGLRLIYFSYDVKMKEKGDIPEGYSVSREKKERFSLILESASTNQTSMYLCASSQLASGQARGDQYFGPGTRLLVL.

CDR3 in DNA: TGTGCCAGCAGCACGAGACTAGCGGGATACACAGATACGCAGTATTTT. It is translated as CASSTRLAGYTDTQYF. The genes are TRBV7-9 and TRBJ2-3; 11 bases fit TRBD2. The CDR3 extends over 16 amino acids. The V gene's germline CDR1 is SEHNR and CDR2 FQNEAQ (reference sequence). J lost 2 bases, V lost 5 bases, and 6 bases had no gene match.

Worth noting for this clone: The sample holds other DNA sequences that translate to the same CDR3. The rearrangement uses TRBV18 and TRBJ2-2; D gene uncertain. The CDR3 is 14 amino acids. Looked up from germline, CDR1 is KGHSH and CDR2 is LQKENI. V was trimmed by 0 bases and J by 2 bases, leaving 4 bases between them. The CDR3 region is CASSPPVNTGELFF. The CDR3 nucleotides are TGTGCCAGCTCACCACCGGTCAACACCGGGGAGCTGTTTTTT.

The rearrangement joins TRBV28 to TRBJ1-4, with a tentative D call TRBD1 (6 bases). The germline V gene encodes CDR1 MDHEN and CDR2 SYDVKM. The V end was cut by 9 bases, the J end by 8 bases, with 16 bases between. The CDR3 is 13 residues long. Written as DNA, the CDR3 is TGTGCCAGTAAAGAGGGGACATTCGAAAAACTGTTTTTT. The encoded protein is CASKEGTFEKLFF.

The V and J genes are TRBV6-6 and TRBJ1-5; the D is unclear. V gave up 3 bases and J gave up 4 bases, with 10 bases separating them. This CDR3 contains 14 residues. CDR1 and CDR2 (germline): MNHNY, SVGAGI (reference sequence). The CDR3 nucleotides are TGTGCCAGCAGTTATAGCAGGTATAATCAGCCCCAGCATTTT. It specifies CASSYSRYNQPQHF.

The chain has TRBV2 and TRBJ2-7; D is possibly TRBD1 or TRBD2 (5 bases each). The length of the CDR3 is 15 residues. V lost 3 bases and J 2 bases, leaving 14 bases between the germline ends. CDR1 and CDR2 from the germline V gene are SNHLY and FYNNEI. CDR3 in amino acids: CASSELGTPTYEQYF. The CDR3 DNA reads TGTGCCAGCAGTGAGTTAGGGACGCCAACCTACGAGCAGTACTTC.

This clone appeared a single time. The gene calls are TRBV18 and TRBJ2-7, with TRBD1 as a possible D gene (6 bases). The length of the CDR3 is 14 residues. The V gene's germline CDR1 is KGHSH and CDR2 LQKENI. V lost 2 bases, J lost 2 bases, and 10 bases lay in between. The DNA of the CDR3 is TGTGCCAGCTCACCAAACAGGGTACCCTACGAGCAGTACTTC. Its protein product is CASSPNRVPYEQYF.

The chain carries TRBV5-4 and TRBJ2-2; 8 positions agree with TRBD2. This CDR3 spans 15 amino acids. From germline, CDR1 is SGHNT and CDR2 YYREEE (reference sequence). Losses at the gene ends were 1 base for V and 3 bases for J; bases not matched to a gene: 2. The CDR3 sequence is CASSLQAGDTGELFF. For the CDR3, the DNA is TGTGCCAGCAGCTTGCAAGCGGGAGACACCGGGGAGCTGTTTTTT.

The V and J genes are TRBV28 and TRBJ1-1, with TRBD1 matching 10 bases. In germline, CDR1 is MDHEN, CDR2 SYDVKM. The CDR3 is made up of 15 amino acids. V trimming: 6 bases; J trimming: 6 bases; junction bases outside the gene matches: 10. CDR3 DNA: TGTGCCAGCAGAAGACAGGGGGCGAACCGCTCTGAAGCTTTCTTT. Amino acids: CASRRQGANRSEAFF.

The CDR3 reads CASSFPDREVSNQPQHF. The CDR3 DNA reads TGTGCCAGCAGCTTCCCGGACAGGGAAGTTAGCAATCAGCCCCAGCATTTT. The chain employs TRBV5-8 and TRBJ1-5, with 8 bases fitting TRBD1. The germline CDR1 and CDR2 sequences are SGHTS and YDEGEE. The CDR3 totals 17 residues. V was pared by 2 bases and J by 0 bases, with 7 bases of the junction left unmatched. The whole variable domain, filled in from reference TRBV5-8 and TRBJ1-5, reads EAGVTQSPTHLIKTRGQQATLRCSPISGHTSVYWYQQALGLGLQFLLWYDEGEERNRGNFPPRFSGRQFPNYSSELNVNALELEDSALYLCASSFPDREVSNQPQHFGDGTRLSIL.

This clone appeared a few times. DNA of the CDR3: TGTGCCAGTAGACCCGGGACAGGGGGAGGACAGCCCCAGCATTTT. Protein: CASRPGTGGGQPQHF. The V and J genes are TRBV19 and TRBJ1-5, with 11 bases aligning to TRBD1. The CDR3 runs 15 residues. The germline gives CDR1 LNHDA, CDR2 SQIVND (reference sequence). After removal of 6 bases from V and 7 bases from J, the junction contained 8 bases not matched to a gene.

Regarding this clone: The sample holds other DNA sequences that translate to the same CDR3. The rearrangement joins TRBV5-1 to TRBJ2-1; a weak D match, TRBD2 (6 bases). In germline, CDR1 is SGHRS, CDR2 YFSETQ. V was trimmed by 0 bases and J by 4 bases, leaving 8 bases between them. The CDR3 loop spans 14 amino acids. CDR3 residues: CASSLGGEYNEQFF. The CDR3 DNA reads TGCGCCAGCAGCTTGGGCGGGGAGTACAATGAGCAGTTCTTC.

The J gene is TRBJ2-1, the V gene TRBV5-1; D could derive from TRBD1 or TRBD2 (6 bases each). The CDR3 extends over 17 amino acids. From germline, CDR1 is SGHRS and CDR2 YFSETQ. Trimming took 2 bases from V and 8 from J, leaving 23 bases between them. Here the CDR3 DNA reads TGCGCCAGCAGCTTAGGGTATATGGGGGCCGGGGGCGATGAGCAGTTCTTC. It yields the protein CASSLGYMGAGGDEQFF.

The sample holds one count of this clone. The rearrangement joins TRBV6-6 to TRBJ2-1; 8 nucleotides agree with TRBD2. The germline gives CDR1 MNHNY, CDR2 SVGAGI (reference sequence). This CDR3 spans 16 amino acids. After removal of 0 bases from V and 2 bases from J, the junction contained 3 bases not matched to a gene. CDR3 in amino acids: CASSYSGRGAYNEQFF. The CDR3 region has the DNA TGTGCCAGCAGTTACTCGGGGCGGGGGGCCTACAATGAGCAGTTCTTC.